The next 28 T cell receptor beta chains were all read from a single sample in a study of Graves' ophthalmopathy and Graves' hyperthyroidism. Amplification from RNA transcripts yielded the TCR beta CDR3 regions. The first round was an RT-PCR with HTBI primers, and the second round was a multiplex PCR. TCRdb re-derived calls from the multiplex PCR reads in MiXCR, one entry per CDR3 protein. The sample lists over a million distinct CDR3 sequences, approximately 35% occurring once. The sequencing input was peripheral blood or thyroid tissue (not recorded which). Every receptor here comes from an adult man with Graves' hyperthyroidism.

As to this clonotype: A much larger clone differs from this one at a single base, so this may be a read error. This chain links TRBV7-9 with TRBJ1-4, with D hard to call. The CDR3 covers 16 residues. Germline V gene sequence: CDR1 SEHNR, CDR2 FQNEAQ (reference sequence). Trimming removed 5 bases from V and 3 bases from J, with 16 bases in between. CDR3 amino acids: CASSVVLALSNEKLFF. The DNA of the CDR3 is TGTGCCAGCAGCGTAGTTTTGGCGCTGTCTAATGAAAAACTGTTTTTT.

The chain employs TRBV10-3 and TRBJ1-5; D call uncertain. This CDR3 is built from 15 residues. Germline loops: CDR1 ENHRY, CDR2 SYGVKD. The V end was cut by 10 bases, the J end by 3 bases, with 19 bases between. CDR3 sequence: CASKKNQSPNQPQHF. The CDR3 DNA is TGTGCCAGCAAAAAGAACCAGAGCCCCAATCAGCCCCAGCATTTT.

This clonotype was detected many times. This rearrangement joins TRBV6-6 to TRBJ1-6, with D tentatively TRBD1 (6 bases). Trimming took 5 bases from V and 7 from J, leaving 15 bases between them. CDR3 length: 15 residues. CDR1 is MNHNY and CDR2 is SVGAGI in the germline V gene (reference sequence). CDR3: CASSRLQGLNSPLHF. The CDR3 DNA reads as TGTGCCAGCAGTCGCCTACAGGGATTGAATTCACCCCTCCACTTT.

The chain is built from TRBV19 and TRBJ1-1; 9 bases fit TRBD1. The CDR3 has 13 amino acids. V lost 6 bases to trimming and J lost 9 bases; unmatched junction nucleotides: 8. Looked up from germline, CDR1 is LNHDA and CDR2 is SQIVND (reference sequence). The CDR3 DNA sequence: TGTGCCAGTAGGGGACAGGGCAGGCCTAAAGCTTTCTTT. This sequence encodes CASRGQGRPKAFF.

Notes on this clonotype: With a much larger clone just one base away, this may be a read error. The chain couples TRBV9 to TRBJ2-7; 10 bases match TRBD2. The CDR3 has 13 amino acids. CDR1 and CDR2 (germline): SGDLS, YYNGEE. CDR3 amino acids: CASSVVAGGEQHF. In nucleotides, the CDR3 is TGTGCCAGCAGCGTAGTAGCGGGGGGCGAGCAGCACTTC.

In its sample, this clonotype was seen many times. The J gene is TRBJ2-5, the V gene TRBV29-1; D not certain. The germline gives CDR1 SQVTM, CDR2 ANQGSEA. V was pared by 3 bases and J by 5 bases, with 7 bases between. This CDR3 spans 11 amino acids. The CDR3 sequence: CSVDFGETQYF. The CDR3 bases are TGCAGCGTTGATTTCGGGGAGACCCAGTACTTC.

The chain uses TRBV15 and TRBJ1-1, with TRBD1 identical over 7 bases. With 5 bases clipped from V and 0 bases from J, the junction kept 6 bases outside the gene matches. This CDR3 region has 15 residues. Germline V gives CDR1 LNHNV, CDR2 YYDKDF (reference sequence). The CDR3 nucleotides read TGTGCCACCAGCCACGACAGGGTTGTGAACACTGAAGCTTTCTTT. This encodes CATSHDRVVNTEAFF.

This clonotype was recorded many times. CDR3 in DNA: TGCAGTGCTAGCCGACAGGGACTAGATTCACCCCTCCACTTT. Translating gives CSASRQGLDSPLHF. The chain employs TRBV20-1 and TRBJ1-6; the match to TRBD1 covers 7 bases. V shed 3 bases, J shed 8 bases, and the junction held 7 bases outside the gene matches. Looked up from germline, CDR1 is DFQATT and CDR2 is SNEGSKA (reference sequence). CDR3 length: 14 amino acids.

This rearrangement joins TRBV19 to TRBJ1-4; possibly TRBD1 for D (6 bases). The germline V gene encodes CDR1 LNHDA and CDR2 SQIVND (reference sequence). V was cut by 7 bases and J by 7 bases, with 13 bases left in between. This CDR3 spans 13 amino acids. The CDR3: CASIRRGTEKLFF. CDR3 bases: TGTGCCAGTATACGGAGGGGGACTGAAAAACTGTTTTTT.

The rearrangement joins TRBV5-1 to TRBJ2-5; the D gene is possibly TRBD2 (7 bases). V was shortened by 0 bases and J by 1 base, with 13 bases between the two germline ends. CDR1 SGHRS and CDR2 YFSETQ come from the germline V gene. This CDR3 has 16 residues. CDR3 in amino acids: CASSLGGGRRQETQYF. The DNA of the CDR3 is TGCGCCAGCAGCTTGGGGGGGGGGCGTCGCCAAGAGACCCAGTACTTC. Based on the CDR3 plus reference TRBV5-1 and TRBJ2-5, the full variable domain is KAGVTQTPRYLIKTRGQQVTLSCSPISGHRSVSWYQQTPGQGLQFLFEYFSETQRNKGNFPGRFSGRQFSNSRSEMNVSTLELGDSALYLCASSLGGGRRQETQYFGPGTRLLVL.

This clonotype was detected ten times or more. V gene TRBV7-8 combines with J gene TRBJ2-7; D not certain. CDR1 SGHVS and CDR2 FQNEAQ come from the germline V gene. This CDR3 comprises 14 residues. Trimming stripped 4 bases from V and 6 bases from J, with 16 bases between. CDR3 in DNA: TGTGCCAGCAGCTCGAGTTCATCCAGGTCCGAGCAGTACTTC. Protein sequence: CASSSSSSRSEQYF.

This clonotype was seen many times. The CDR3 reads CASSLAPGDRVSGYTF. DNA of the CDR3: TGTGCCAGCAGCTTAGCCCCTGGGGATCGGGTCTCTGGCTACACCTTC. The rearrangement joins TRBV7-2 to TRBJ1-2; D gene unclear. Germline V gene lookup returns CDR1 SGHTA and CDR2 FQGNSA. With 0 bases removed from V and 7 bases from J, the gap between germline ends came to 18 bases. This CDR3 is built from 16 residues.

The chain is built from TRBV20-1 and TRBJ1-4; tentatively, D is TRBD1 (5 bases). CDR1 is DFQATT and CDR2 is SNEGSKA in the germline V gene (reference sequence). The CDR3 runs to 15 residues. The V end lost 6 bases, the J end lost 5 bases, and 19 bases lay between the germline ends. The CDR3 DNA follows: TGCAGTGCGCCACAATTGGGGGGGGGGAATGAAAAACTGTTTTTT. Translated: CSAPQLGGGNEKLFF.

The CDR3 protein is CASSQDDVVRVGSGELFF. For the CDR3, the DNA is TGCGCCAGCAGCCAAGACGACGTTGTTCGTGTGGGGTCTGGGGAGCTGTTTTTT. This chain links TRBV4-3 with TRBJ2-2, with no clear D. V lost 0 bases and J lost 8, with 22 bases in between. Germline lookup yields CDR1 LGHNA and CDR2 YSLEER. This CDR3 contains 18 residues.

The J gene is TRBJ2-7, the V gene TRBV20-1; D is possibly TRBD1 (5 bases). V lost 6 bases to trimming and J lost 3 bases, with 15 bases between them. Germline values: CDR1 DFQATT, CDR2 SNEGSKA (reference sequence). There are 13 residues in the CDR3. The chain's CDR3 is CSAFGASLYEQYF. In DNA form, the CDR3 reads TGCAGTGCCTTTGGGGCTAGTCTCTACGAGCAGTACTTC.

This clonotype was seen only a few times. This sequence joins TRBV10-3 and TRBJ2-2, with D tentatively TRBD1 or TRBD2 (5 bases each). CDR1 and CDR2 (germline): ENHRY, SYGVKD. The CDR3 runs to 12 residues. Trimming removed 10 bases from V and 7 bases from J, with 13 bases in between. CDR3: CASEGPGGELFF. CDR3 bases: TGTGCCAGCGAGGGGCCGGGCGGGGAGCTGTTTTTT.

Note on this clonotype: One end of the junction is discordant with germline, which a read error may explain. The J gene is TRBJ2-7, the V gene TRBV7-9, with 11 bases fitting TRBD2. The length of the CDR3 is 14 residues. CDR1 is SEHNR and CDR2 is FQNEAQ in the germline V gene (reference sequence). The CDR3, as DNA: TGTGCCAGCAGCCCTAGCGGGAGGCCCCACGAGCAGCACTTC. Its protein is CASSPSGRPHEQHF.

Note on this clonotype: The junction and the germline gene differ at one end; a read error may be behind it. V usage is TRBV10-3 and J usage is TRBJ1-5, with 8 bases matching TRBD1. This CDR3 region has 14 residues. Per germline, CDR1 ENHRY and CDR2 SYGVKD. The chain's CDR3 is CASSGRTGHQPQHF. CDR3 bases: TGTGCCAGCAGTGGCCGGACAGGGCATCAGCCCCAGCATTTT.

This sequence joins TRBV7-2 and TRBJ1-6, with TRBD1 as a possible D gene (5 bases). Germline CDR1 reads SGHTA; CDR2 reads FQGNSA. V lost 4 bases and J 8 bases, leaving 9 bases between the germline ends. This CDR3 has 13 residues. The CDR3: CASSSGTHSPLHF. The CDR3 DNA reads TGTGCCAGCAGCTCCGGGACCCATTCACCCCTCCACTTT.

This clonotype was recorded many times. The chain employs TRBV12-3 or TRBV12-4 and TRBJ1-6; D unclear. Trimming removed 7 bases at V and 6 bases at J, with 19 bases between. This CDR3 has 16 amino acids. The CDR3 DNA reads as TGTGCCAGCACCTCGCGGGGTTGGGCAAGTAATTCACCCCTCCACTTT. Residues: CASTSRGWASNSPLHF.

This clonotype was counted a single time. The chain has TRBV6-4 and TRBJ2-2; a possible D gene is TRBD1 (6 bases). Trimming cost V 8 bases and J 0 bases, with 16 bases left between them. The CDR3 is 16 residues long. Germline CDR1 is MRHNA and CDR2 is SNTAGT. CDR3 sequence (DNA): TGTGCCAGCTTGGTTCAGGGACACGCGAACACCGGGGAGCTGTTTTTT. Its translation: CASLVQGHANTGELFF.

This clonotype was picked up a small number of times. The chain joins TRBV20-1 to TRBJ1-5, with 8 bases lining up with TRBD1. J gave up 0 bases and V 6 bases, and 7 bases lay outside the gene matches. CDR3 length equals 15 residues. Looked up from germline, CDR1 is DFQATT and CDR2 is SNEGSKA (reference sequence). DNA of the CDR3: TGCAGTGCCAAAAGGACAGGGTATAGCAATCAGCCCCAGCATTTT. Protein: CSAKRTGYSNQPQHF.

The chain recombines TRBV11-2 with TRBJ2-5; D is possibly TRBD1 (6 bases). Germline V gives CDR1 SGHAT, CDR2 FQNNGV. The V and J ends lost 6 bases and 9 bases respectively, with 14 bases between them. The CDR3 sequence is 12 residues long. The CDR3 DNA is TGTGCCAGCAGTACAGGGTCCGAGGCCCAGTACTTC. Amino acids: CASSTGSEAQYF.

This clonotype was detected many times. The chain joins TRBV6-5 to TRBJ2-5, with 9 bases lining up with TRBD2. Germline CDR1 is MNHEY and CDR2 is SVGAGI. This CDR3 is built from 13 residues. The junction had 13 bases not matched to a gene; V was cut back by 7 bases and J by 13 bases. CDR3 in DNA: TGTGCCAGCAACCAAGATCAGACTAGCGGCCCGTACTTC. It is translated as CASNQDQTSGPYF.

This chain connects TRBV7-9 to TRBJ2-5, with D perhaps matching TRBD1 (6 bases). The V end was cut by 4 bases, the J end by 4 bases, with 13 bases between. Germline loops: CDR1 SEHNR, CDR2 FQNEAQ (reference sequence). The CDR3 is 14 residues long. Written as DNA, the CDR3 is TGTGCCAGCAGCTCGAGACAGGTTCGAGAGACCCAGTACTTC. Translating it yields CASSSRQVRETQYF. The whole variable domain, remainder taken from reference TRBV7-9 and TRBJ2-5, is DTGVSQNPRHKITKRGQNVTFRCDPISEHNRLYWYRQTLGQGPEFLTYFQNEAQLEKSRLLSDRFSAERPKGSFSTLEIQRTEQGDSAMYLCASSSRQVRETQYFGPGTRLLVL.

V is TRBV5-1 and J is TRBJ2-7; no clear D. Germline V gene data show CDR1 as SGHRS and CDR2 as YFSETQ. V was cut by 0 bases and J by 4 bases, with 11 bases left in between. The length of the CDR3 is 14 residues. In DNA form, the CDR3 reads TGCGCCAGCAGCTTGGGCAGCCCAACGTACGAGCAGTACTTC. Protein sequence: CASSLGSPTYEQYF.

This clonotype was recorded a few times. As DNA, the CDR3 is TGTGCCAGCAGTCCCCACCAGCGGGAATGGGAGACCCAGTACTTC. It is translated as CASSPHQREWETQYF. The rearrangement links TRBV2 to TRBJ2-5, with 7 bases matching TRBD2. V shed 5 bases and J 5 bases; nucleotides not matched to a gene: 11. From germline, CDR1 is SNHLY and CDR2 FYNNEI. CDR3 length equals 15 residues.

This clonotype is a singleton in its sample. The chain has TRBV5-1 and TRBJ2-6; D call uncertain. Germline CDR1 is SGHRS and CDR2 is YFSETQ. Trimming cost V 4 bases and J 0 bases, with 17 bases left between them. The CDR3 spans 18 residues. DNA for the CDR3: TGCGCCAGCAGCCTCCAGGATCCCCTCCGCTCTGGGGCCAACGTCCTGACTTTC. It codes for CASSLQDPLRSGANVLTF.